The TCR beta chain under discussion was sequenced for a study of sequential checkpoint blockade in melanoma. Overall study: TCRbeta immunosequencing was performed on DNA from around 91 pretreatment melanoma tumor samples. After nivolumab or ipilimumab alone, 20 to 25 patients had week-13 rebiopsies.

Treatment noted: randomized to nivolumab then ipilimumab (arm A) or the reverse (arm B). DNA-damaging chemotherapy had not been given to any patient beforehand. Study-wide points: Tumor T-cell fraction and clonality correlated with PD-L1 and CD8+ counts.

The CDR3 extends over 14 amino acids. J was trimmed by 6 bases and V by 11 bases; bases with no gene match: 13. The germline V gene encodes CDR1 MDHEN and CDR2 SYDVKM. Using immunoSEQ multiplex PCR, the repertoire was profiled, and TCRdb retains in-frame clones only, with some absent. This table holds some 3,300 clones, 30% to 35% found once. Concerning this clone: Its cognate antigen is unknown.

The rearrangement links TRBV28 to TRBJ1-5, with 7 bases aligning to TRBD1. The input for sequencing was tumor tissue (inferred from file names), taken from a patient given nivolumab and ipilimumab in sequence. This receptor was taken from a human donor with melanoma. The CDR3: CAGGRQGVGQPQHF. The CDR3 nucleotides are TGTGCCGGCGGGAGACAGGGCGTCGGTCAGCCCCAGCATTTT.